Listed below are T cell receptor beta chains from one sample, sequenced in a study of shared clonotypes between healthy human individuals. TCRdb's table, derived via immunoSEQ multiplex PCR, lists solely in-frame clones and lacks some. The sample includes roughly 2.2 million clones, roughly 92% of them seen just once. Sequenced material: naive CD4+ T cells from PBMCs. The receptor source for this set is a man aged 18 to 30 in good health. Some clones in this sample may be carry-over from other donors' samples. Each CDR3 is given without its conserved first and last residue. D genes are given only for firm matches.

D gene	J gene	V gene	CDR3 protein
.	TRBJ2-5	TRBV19	ASSPRDGEVETQY
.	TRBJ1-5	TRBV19	ASSIVRGRQSGYNQPQH
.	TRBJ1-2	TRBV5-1	ASSLESAGARYT
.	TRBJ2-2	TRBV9	ASSVASGELF
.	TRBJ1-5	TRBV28	ASSLGSSTSNQPQH
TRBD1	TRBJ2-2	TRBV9	ASSPGQVGTGELF
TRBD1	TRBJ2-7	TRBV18	ASSQGQSNYEQY
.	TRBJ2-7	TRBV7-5	ARSFSDRRSSYEQY
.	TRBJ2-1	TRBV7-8	ASSLGAPGRNEQF
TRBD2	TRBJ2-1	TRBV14	ASSLDVRTSGYNEQF
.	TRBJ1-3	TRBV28	ASSGGGSRSGNTIY
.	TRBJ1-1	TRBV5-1	ASSLQPQPNTEAF
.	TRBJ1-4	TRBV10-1	ASSPFAGTANEKLF
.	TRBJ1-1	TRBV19	ASSPGQITNTEAF
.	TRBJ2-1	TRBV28	ASSPPAEWSEQF
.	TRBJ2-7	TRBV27	ASSPWARGQSYEQY
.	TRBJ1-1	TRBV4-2	ASSPFVNTEAF
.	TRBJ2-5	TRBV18	ASSPIGPRETQY
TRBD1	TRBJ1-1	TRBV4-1	ASSQAGGRINTEAF
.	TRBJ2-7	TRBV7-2	ASSPSGASYEQY